This T cell receptor beta chain came from a study of graft-versus-host responses after intestinal transplantation. Study information: Recipients obtained multivisceral, liver-intestinal, or isolated intestinal transplants. Tacrolimus and steroids were given for about three years to all recipients after anti-thymocyte globulin induction.

Repertoires were generated with immunoSEQ multiplex PCR, while TCRdb's copy carries only in-frame clones and drops some. The sample consists of about 120,000 clones, 95% of them appearing once. Findings of the study overall: Allografts carried high graft-versus-host to host-versus-graft clonal ratios in patients having graft-donor T cell macrochimerism. In recipient marrow, GvH clones were found, and some appeared first in ileum or blood.

As concerns this clone: Its matching antigen is unknown.

Germline CDR1 and CDR2: KGHSH and LQKENI. This CDR3 is 17 amino acids long. V lost 2 bases and J lost 1; bases outside the gene matches: 10. This TCR came from a human donor who received an intestinal transplant. The chain joins TRBV18 to TRBJ2-7; TRBD2 matches 8 bases. Specimen: unstimulated CD8+ T cells sorted from spleen or lymph node cells, collected before intestinal transplant. The CDR3 DNA is TGTGCCAGCTCACCAAAAAGGGGGACTAGGTCTTCCTACGAGCAGTACTTC. This gives the protein CASSPKRGTRSSYEQYF.